This TCR beta chain was retrieved from a study of CD8 T cells in Susac syndrome. Random hexamers primed reverse transcription of about 0.45 to 1 ug RNA. Amplification of the TCR beta CDR3 was carried out by immunoSEQ multiplex PCR, which spanned a total of 54 Vbeta and 13 Jbeta segments. TCRdb itself ran the immunoSEQ multiplex PCR reads through MiXCR, one entry per CDR3 protein. Of a few hundred thousand distinct CDR3 sequences listed, 65% to 90% are singletons. The CDR3 runs to 15 residues. Trimming at V came to 1 base and at J to 2 bases, leaving 1 base not matched to a gene. Germline V gene sequence: CDR1 SGHVS, CDR2 FNYEAQ. TCR beta sequencing covered blood CD8+ and CD4+ T cells. The multiple sclerosis control group was made up of treatment-naive patients with stable or active relapsing-remitting disease. CD8+ and CD4+ T cells were negatively isolated; TEMRA cells were FACS-enriched.

Sequenced input: CD8+ T cells from PBMCs. The TCR comes from a human donor with multiple sclerosis. This chain uses TRBV7-6 with TRBJ2-1, with 8 bases identical to TRBD2. CDR3 protein: CASSLERGPYNEQFF. The CDR3 nucleotides read TGTGCCAGCAGCTTAGAGCGGGGGCCCTACAATGAGCAGTTCTTC.